This T cell receptor (beta chain) was sequenced for a study of T cell changes during pregnancy in multiple sclerosis. The CDR3 is 14 residues long. Germline lookup yields CDR1 MNHGY and CDR2 SVAAGI. Assay: immunoSEQ multiplex PCR; the TCRdb copy retains only in-frame clones and omits some. This sample has tens of thousands of clones; around 94% occur once, and the top ten carry less than 0.15%. Here the sequenced sample was CD4+ T cells from peripheral blood mononuclear cells, taken after pregnancy. The chain recombines TRBV6-9 with TRBJ2-1, with D possibly TRBD2 on 7 matching bases. The receptor comes from a female donor with multiple sclerosis, enrolled in a pregnancy study. CDR3 region: CAPGRGPSYNEQFF. The CDR3 DNA is TGTGCGCCGGGGCGGGGGCCCTCCTACAATGAGCAGTTCTTC.